This TCR beta chain was identified during a study of radiation and T cells in renal cell carcinoma. The CDR3 runs 11 residues. Germline lookup yields CDR1 MNHNS and CDR2 SASEGT. V gave up 7 bases and J gave up 6 bases, with 9 bases separating them. This sample's treatment: treatment-naive control, cytoreductive nephrectomy. Only in-frame clones appear in the TCRdb table, and some are missing; sequencing was by immunoSEQ multiplex PCR. This sample has about 23,000 clones; 58% occur once, and the top ten carry less than 25%. By sample fraction, this clone is medium-sized. The J gene is TRBJ1-2, the V gene TRBV6-1; D gene unclear. Sequencing was performed on tumor tissue, taken from a patient whose treatment was nephrectomy without radiotherapy. The sequence was collected from a man aged 35 to 55 with renal cell carcinoma. CDR3 loop: CASNNGHGYTF. The CDR3 DNA reads TGTGCCAGCAACAATGGGCATGGCTACACCTTC.